This T cell receptor (beta chain) was sequenced for a study of CD4 and CD8 cells across lung adenocarcinoma regions. TCRdb re-analysed the PCR reads in MiXCR, keeping a single row per CDR3 protein. The sample holds over 15,000 distinct CDR3 sequences, about 50% seen once. Turning to this clonotype: The junction differs from germline at one of its ends, possibly a read error.

Localized lung adenocarcinoma, a non-small cell lung cancer, affected the donors. The origin of this receptor is a male donor with lung adenocarcinoma. The CD4 and CD8 labels of this study may be unreliable. The sequenced material came from CD8+ T cells from the margin of a lung tumor.

CDR3 bases: TGTGCGGGTAGTGGGGGAGGTGGGCAAGAGACGCAGTACTTC. This encodes CAGSGGGGQETQYF. V and J are TRBV6-1 and TRBJ2-5; TRBD2 might be the D (6 bases). There are 14 residues in the CDR3. Germline V gives CDR1 MNHNS, CDR2 SASEGT.